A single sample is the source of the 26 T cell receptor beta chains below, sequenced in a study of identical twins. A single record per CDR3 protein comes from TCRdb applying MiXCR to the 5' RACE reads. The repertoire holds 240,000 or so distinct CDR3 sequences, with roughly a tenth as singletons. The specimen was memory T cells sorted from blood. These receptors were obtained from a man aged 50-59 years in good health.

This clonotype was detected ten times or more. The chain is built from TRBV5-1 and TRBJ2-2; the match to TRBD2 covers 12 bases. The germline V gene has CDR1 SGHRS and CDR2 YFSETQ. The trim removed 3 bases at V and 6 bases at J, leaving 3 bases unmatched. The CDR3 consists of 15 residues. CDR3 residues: CASSSLAGGSGELFF. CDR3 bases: TGCGCCAGCAGCTCACTAGCGGGGGGCTCCGGGGAGCTGTTTTTT.

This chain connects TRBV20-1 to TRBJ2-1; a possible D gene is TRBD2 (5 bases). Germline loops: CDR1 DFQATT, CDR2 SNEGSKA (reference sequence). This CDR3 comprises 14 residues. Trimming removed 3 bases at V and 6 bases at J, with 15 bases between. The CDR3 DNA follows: TGCAGTGCTAGTAACAGCGGTAGGTCCAATGAGCAGTTCTTC. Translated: CSASNSGRSNEQFF.

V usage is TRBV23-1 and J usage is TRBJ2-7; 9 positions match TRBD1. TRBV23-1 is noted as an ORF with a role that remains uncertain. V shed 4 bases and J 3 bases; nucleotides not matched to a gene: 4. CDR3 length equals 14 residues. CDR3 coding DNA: TGCGCCAGCAGTCCCCGGGACAGGGACTACGAGCAGTACTTC. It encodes CASSPRDRDYEQYF.

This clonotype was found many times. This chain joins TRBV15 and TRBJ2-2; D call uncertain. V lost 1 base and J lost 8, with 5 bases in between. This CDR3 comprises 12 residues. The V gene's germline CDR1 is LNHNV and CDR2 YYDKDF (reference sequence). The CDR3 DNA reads TGTGCCACCAGCAGAGTGGCGGGGGAGCTGTTTTTT. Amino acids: CATSRVAGELFF.

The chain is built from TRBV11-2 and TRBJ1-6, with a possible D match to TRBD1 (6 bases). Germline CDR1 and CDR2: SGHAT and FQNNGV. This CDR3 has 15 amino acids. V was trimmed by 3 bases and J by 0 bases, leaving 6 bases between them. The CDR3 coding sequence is TGTGCCAGCAGCTTCAGGGGCTCCTATAATTCACCCCTCCACTTT. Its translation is CASSFRGSYNSPLHF.

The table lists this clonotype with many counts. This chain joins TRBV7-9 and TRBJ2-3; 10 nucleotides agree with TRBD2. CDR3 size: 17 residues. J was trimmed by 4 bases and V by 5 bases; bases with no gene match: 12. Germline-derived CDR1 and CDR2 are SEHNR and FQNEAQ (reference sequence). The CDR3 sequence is CASSPRGKRGGPDTQYF. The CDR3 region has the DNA TGTGCCAGCAGCCCCAGAGGGAAGCGGGGGGGACCAGATACGCAGTATTTT.

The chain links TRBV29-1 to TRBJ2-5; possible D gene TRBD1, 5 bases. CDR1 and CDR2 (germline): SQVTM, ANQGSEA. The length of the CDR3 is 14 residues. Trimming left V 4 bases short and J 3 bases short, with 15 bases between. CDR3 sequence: CSVAQGLGKETQYF. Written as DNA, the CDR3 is TGCAGCGTTGCCCAGGGTTTAGGTAAAGAGACCCAGTACTTC.

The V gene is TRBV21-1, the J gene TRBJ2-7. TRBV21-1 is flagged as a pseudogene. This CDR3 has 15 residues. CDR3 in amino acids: CASRPTRGCRYEQYF. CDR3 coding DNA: TGTGCCAGCAGACCGACTCGAGGCTGTAGATACGAGCAGTACTTC.

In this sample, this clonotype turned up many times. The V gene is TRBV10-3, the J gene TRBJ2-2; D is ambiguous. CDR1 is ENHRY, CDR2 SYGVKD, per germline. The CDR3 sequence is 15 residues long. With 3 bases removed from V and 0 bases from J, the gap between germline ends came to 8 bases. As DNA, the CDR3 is TGTGCCATCAGTGATGAACAAGCGAACACCGGGGAGCTGTTTTTT. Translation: CAISDEQANTGELFF.

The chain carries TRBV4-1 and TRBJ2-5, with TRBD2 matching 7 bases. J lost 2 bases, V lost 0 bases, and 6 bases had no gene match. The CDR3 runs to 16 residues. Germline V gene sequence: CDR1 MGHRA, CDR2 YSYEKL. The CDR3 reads CASSQDRPGLQETQYF. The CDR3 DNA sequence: TGCGCCAGCAGCCAAGACCGACCGGGACTACAAGAGACCCAGTACTTC.

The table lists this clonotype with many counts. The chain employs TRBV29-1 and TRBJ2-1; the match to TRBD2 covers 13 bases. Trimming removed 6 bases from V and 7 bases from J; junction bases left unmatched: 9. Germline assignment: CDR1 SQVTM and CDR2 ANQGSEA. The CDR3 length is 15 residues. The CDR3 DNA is TGCAGCGTGGCCACCGGGACTAGCGGGACAAATGAGCAGTTCTTC. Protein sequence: CSVATGTSGTNEQFF.

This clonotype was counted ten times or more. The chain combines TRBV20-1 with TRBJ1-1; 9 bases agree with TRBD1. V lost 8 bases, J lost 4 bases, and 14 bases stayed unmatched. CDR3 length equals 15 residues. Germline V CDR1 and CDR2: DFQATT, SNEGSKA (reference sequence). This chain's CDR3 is CSPPGSGQGFTEAFF. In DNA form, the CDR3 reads TGCAGTCCACCCGGTTCGGGACAGGGCTTCACTGAAGCTTTCTTT.

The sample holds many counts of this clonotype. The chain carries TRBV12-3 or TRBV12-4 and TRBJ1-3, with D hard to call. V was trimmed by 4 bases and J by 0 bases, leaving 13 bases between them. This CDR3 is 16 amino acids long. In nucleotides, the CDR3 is TGTGCCAGCAGTTCAAGGTCCCTTTACTCTGGAAACACCATATATTTT. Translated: CASSSRSLYSGNTIYF.

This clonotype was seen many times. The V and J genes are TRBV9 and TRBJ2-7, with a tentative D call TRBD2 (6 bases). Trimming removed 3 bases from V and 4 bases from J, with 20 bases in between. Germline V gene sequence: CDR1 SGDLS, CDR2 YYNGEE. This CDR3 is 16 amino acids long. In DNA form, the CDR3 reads TGTGCCAGCAGCGCACAACGTGTCGCAGGGAGGTACGAGCAGTACTTC. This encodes CASSAQRVAGRYEQYF.

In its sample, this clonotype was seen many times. CDR3 sequence (DNA): TGTGCCAGCAGCGCAGACGTACCCGATACGCAGTATTTT. Translating gives CASSADVPDTQYF. The chain recombines TRBV9 with TRBJ2-3, with D uncertain. This CDR3 contains 13 residues. CDR1 SGDLS and CDR2 YYNGEE come from the germline V gene. Trimming shortened V by 3 bases and J by 6 bases, and 11 bases separated the two germline ends.

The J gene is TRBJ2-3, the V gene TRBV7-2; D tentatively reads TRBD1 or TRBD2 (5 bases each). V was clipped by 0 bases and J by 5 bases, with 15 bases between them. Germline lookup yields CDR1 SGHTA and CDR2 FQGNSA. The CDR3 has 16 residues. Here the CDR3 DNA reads TGTGCCAGCAGCTTAGCGGCAGGGAGCGCCGGAGATACGCAGTATTTT. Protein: CASSLAAGSAGDTQYF.

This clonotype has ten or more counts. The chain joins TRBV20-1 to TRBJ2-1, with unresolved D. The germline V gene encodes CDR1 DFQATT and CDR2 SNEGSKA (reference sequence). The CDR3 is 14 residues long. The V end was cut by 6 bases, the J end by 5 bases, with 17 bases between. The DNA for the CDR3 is TGCAGTGCCCAGCCAGGCTTCTATAACAATGAGCAGTTCTTC. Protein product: CSAQPGFYNNEQFF.

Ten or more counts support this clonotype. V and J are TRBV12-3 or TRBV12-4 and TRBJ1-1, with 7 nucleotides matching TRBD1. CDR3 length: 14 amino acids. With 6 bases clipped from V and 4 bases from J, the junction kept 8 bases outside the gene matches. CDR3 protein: CASRLTGMGTEAFF. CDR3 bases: TGTGCCAGCAGGTTGACAGGGATGGGCACTGAAGCTTTCTTT.

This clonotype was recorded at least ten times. This CDR3 is CASSSSKGTQYF. Here the CDR3 DNA reads TGTGCCAGCAGCTCCTCGAAGGGGACCCAGTACTTC. This chain uses TRBV7-2 with TRBJ2-5; D is uncertain. The CDR3 contains 12 residues. The germline V and J ends were trimmed by 4 bases and 7 bases, with 10 bases remaining between them. The germline CDR1 and CDR2 sequences are SGHTA and FQGNSA.

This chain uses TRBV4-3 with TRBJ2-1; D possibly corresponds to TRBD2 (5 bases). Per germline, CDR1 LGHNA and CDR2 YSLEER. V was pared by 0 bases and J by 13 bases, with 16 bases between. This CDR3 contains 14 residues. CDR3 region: CASSQDRGVGYQFF. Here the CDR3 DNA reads TGCGCCAGCAGCCAAGATCGGGGAGTGGGTTATCAGTTCTTC.

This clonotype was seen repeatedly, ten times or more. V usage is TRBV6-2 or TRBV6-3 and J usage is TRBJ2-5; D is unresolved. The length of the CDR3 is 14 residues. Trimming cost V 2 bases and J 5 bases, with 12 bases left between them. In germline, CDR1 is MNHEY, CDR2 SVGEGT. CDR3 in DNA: TGTGCCAGCAGTTACGCTGGCATCCGGGAGACCCAGTACTTC. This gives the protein CASSYAGIRETQYF.

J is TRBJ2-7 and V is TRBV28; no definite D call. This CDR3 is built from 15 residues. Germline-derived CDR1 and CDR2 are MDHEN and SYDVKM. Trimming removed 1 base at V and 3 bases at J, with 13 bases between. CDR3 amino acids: CASSLSVGSVYEQYF. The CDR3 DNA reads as TGTGCCAGCAGTTTATCCGTGGGTTCGGTCTACGAGCAGTACTTC. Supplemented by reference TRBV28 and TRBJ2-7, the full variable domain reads DVKVTQSSRYLVKRTGEKVFLECVQDMDHENMFWYRQDPGLGLRLIYFSYDVKMKEKGDIPEGYSVSREKKERFSLILESASTNQTSMYLCASSLSVGSVYEQYFGPGTRLTVT.

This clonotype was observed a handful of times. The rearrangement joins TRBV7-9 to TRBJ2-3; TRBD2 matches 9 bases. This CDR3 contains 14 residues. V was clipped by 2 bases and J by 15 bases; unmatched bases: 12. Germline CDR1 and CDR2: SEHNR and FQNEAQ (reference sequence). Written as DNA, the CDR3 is TGTGCCAGCAGCTTAAATGTCGCACTAGCGGGCGTATATTTT. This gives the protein CASSLNVALAGVYF.

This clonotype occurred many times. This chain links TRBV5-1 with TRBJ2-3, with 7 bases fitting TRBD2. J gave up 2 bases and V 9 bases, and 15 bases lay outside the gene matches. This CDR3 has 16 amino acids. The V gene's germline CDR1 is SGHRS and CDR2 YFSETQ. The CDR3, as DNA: TGCGCCACCTCACCAGGAGGGACTATTGTCACAGATACGCAGTATTTT. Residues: CATSPGGTIVTDTQYF. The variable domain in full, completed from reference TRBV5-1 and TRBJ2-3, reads KAGVTQTPRYLIKTRGQQVTLSCSPISGHRSVSWYQQTPGQGLQFLFEYFSETQRNKGNFPGRFSGRQFSNSRSEMNVSTLELGDSALYLCATSPGGTIVTDTQYFGPGTRLTVL.

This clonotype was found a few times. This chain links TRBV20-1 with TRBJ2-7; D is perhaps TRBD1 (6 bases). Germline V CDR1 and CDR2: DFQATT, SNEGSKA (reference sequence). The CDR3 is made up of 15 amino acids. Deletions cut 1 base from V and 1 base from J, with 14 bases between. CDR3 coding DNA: TGCAGTGCTAGAGTCGCAGGGGACGGATCCTACGAGCAGTACTTC. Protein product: CSARVAGDGSYEQYF.

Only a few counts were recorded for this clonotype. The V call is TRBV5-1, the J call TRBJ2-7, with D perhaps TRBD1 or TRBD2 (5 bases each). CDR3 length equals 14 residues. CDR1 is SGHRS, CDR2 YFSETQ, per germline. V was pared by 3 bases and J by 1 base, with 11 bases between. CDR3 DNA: TGCGCCAGCAGCTCCGGGGCGCCGTCCTACGAGCAGTACTTC. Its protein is CASSSGAPSYEQYF.